The 19 T cell receptor beta chains given below trace back to one sample, sequenced in a study of blood T cell repertoires in COVID-19. Only in-frame clones appear in the TCRdb table, and some are missing; sequencing was by immunoSEQ multiplex PCR. The sample lists 200,000 to 250,000 clones; roughly nine tenths were seen once. Sequenced sample: peripheral blood. The source is a man aged 30 to 39 with acute or convalescent COVID-19.

The rearrangement joins TRBV13 to TRBJ2-2, with no clear D. The CDR3 spans 14 residues. The V end lost 0 bases, the J end lost 5 bases, and 7 bases lay between the germline ends. CDR1 and CDR2 (germline): PRHDT, FYEKMQ (reference sequence). The chain's CDR3 is CASSLGQPTGELFF. The CDR3 region has the DNA TGTGCCAGCAGCTTAGGACAGCCAACCGGGGAGCTGTTTTTT.

This clone was recorded only once. The chain is built from TRBV19 and TRBJ2-3; 9 bases line up with TRBD2. Germline V lookup: CDR1 LNHDA, CDR2 SQIVND (reference sequence). The junction had 19 bases not matched to a gene; V was cut back by 4 bases and J by 8 bases. CDR3 length: 18 amino acids. Written as DNA, the CDR3 is TGTGCCAGTAGTAAGATAACTAGCGGACCACGGCGGGAGGGTACGCAGTATTTT. Translating gives CASSKITSGPRREGTQYF.

This clone was observed once. The chain carries TRBV30 and TRBJ2-1; 8 bases are a match to TRBD2. Germline CDR1 GTSNPN, CDR2 SVGIG (reference sequence). The CDR3 contains 13 residues. The ends lost 8 bases at V and 0 bases at J; junction bases unmatched: 3. CDR3 loop: CAQSGSSYNEQFF. Written as DNA, the CDR3 is TGTGCCCAGAGCGGGAGCTCCTACAATGAGCAGTTCTTC. The variable domain in full, completed from reference TRBV30 and TRBJ2-1, reads SQTIHQWPATLVQPVGSPLSLECTVEGTSNPNLYWYRQAAGRGLQLLFYSVGIGQISSEVPQNLSASRPQDRQFILSSKKLLLSDSGFYLCAQSGSSYNEQFFGPGTRLTVL.

The CDR3 sequence is CASSRGDRGSYNEQFF. The CDR3 nucleotides read TGTGCCAGTAGTAGGGGGGACAGGGGTTCCTACAATGAGCAGTTCTTC. The rearrangement joins TRBV19 to TRBJ2-1; 10 bases are shared with TRBD1. Trimming removed 4 bases from V and 1 base from J; junction bases left unmatched: 4. There are 16 residues in the CDR3. Germline CDR1 is LNHDA and CDR2 is SQIVND (reference sequence). The variable domain in full, completed from reference TRBV19 and TRBJ2-1, reads DGGITQSPKYLFRKEGQNVTLSCEQNLNHDAMYWYRQDPGQGLRLIYYSQIVNDFQKGDIAEGYSVSREKKESFPLTVTSAQKNPTAFYLCASSRGDRGSYNEQFFGPGTRLTVL.

This sequence joins TRBV9 and TRBJ2-1, with TRBD1 matching 9 bases. CDR1 and CDR2 (germline): SGDLS, YYNGEE. V lost 3 bases to trimming and J lost 4 bases; unmatched junction nucleotides: 2. CDR3 length equals 14 residues. The CDR3 region is CASSAGQGYNEQFF. DNA for the CDR3: TGTGCCAGCAGCGCGGGACAGGGATACAATGAGCAGTTCTTC.

The J gene is TRBJ2-7, the V gene TRBV11-3; 7 nucleotides agree with TRBD1. Germline CDR1 reads SGHNT; CDR2 reads YENEEA. V lost 4 bases to trimming and J lost 4 bases; unmatched junction nucleotides: 10. This CDR3 has 15 amino acids. This CDR3 reads CASSWTLGTVYEQYF. CDR3 DNA sequence: TGTGCCAGCAGCTGGACCCTTGGGACAGTGTACGAGCAGTACTTC. The full variable domain, its missing parts supplied by reference TRBV11-3 and TRBJ2-7, is EAGVVQSPRYKIIEKKQPVAFWCNPISGHNTLYWYLQNLGQGPELLIRYENEEAVDDSQLPKDRFSAERLKGVDSTLKIQPAELGDSAVYLCASSWTLGTVYEQYFGPGTRLTVT.

The chain carries TRBV7-8 and TRBJ1-1; no definite D call. The CDR3 has 15 amino acids. Germline values: CDR1 SGHVS, CDR2 FQNEAQ. Deletions cut 5 bases from V and 0 bases from J, with 13 bases between. CDR3 sequence reads: CASSRERALNTEAFF. The DNA for the CDR3 is TGTGCCAGCAGCCGAGAGAGGGCCTTGAACACTGAAGCTTTCTTT.

V gene TRBV28 combines with J gene TRBJ2-7; 7 bases line up with TRBD2. The CDR3 consists of 15 residues. J gave up 1 base and V 7 bases, and 10 bases lay outside the gene matches. Germline CDR1 MDHEN, CDR2 SYDVKM. CDR3 in amino acids: CASTPGGSLSYEQYF. In DNA, the CDR3 is TGTGCCAGCACCCCGGGAGGCAGCCTTTCCTACGAGCAGTACTTC.

The chain carries TRBV28 and TRBJ2-2; TRBD2 agrees at 7 bases. Germline trimming cut 6 bases from V and 6 bases from J; bases unmatched to any gene: 1. The germline CDR1 and CDR2 sequences are MDHEN and SYDVKM. This CDR3 has 12 residues. The CDR3 nucleotides are TGTGCCAGCAGGGCGGGGGCCGGGGAGCTGTTTTTT. It specifies CASRAGAGELFF.

This clone was found a few times. This chain joins TRBV25-1 and TRBJ2-2; 10 bases align to TRBD2. CDR3 size: 14 residues. CDR1 is MGHDK and CDR2 is SYGVNS in the germline V gene. V was clipped by 6 bases and J by 6 bases; unmatched bases: 4. The CDR3 loop is CASSASGRAGELFF. The DNA for the CDR3 is TGTGCCAGCAGCGCGAGCGGGAGGGCCGGGGAGCTGTTTTTT.

The chain has TRBV4-1 and TRBJ1-1; TRBD1 is a possible D gene (6 bases). Trimming cost V 2 bases and J 3 bases, with 13 bases left between them. CDR1 is MGHRA and CDR2 is YSYEKL in the germline V gene. The CDR3 sequence is 15 residues long. As DNA, the CDR3 is TGCGCCAGCAGCCAAACGCCAGGGGTGGACACTGAAGCTTTCTTT. Its protein product is CASSQTPGVDTEAFF.

V usage is TRBV25-1 and J usage is TRBJ2-2; 8 nucleotides align to TRBD1. Germline loops: CDR1 MGHDK, CDR2 SYGVNS. J gave up 7 bases and V 6 bases, and 19 bases lay outside the gene matches. The CDR3 covers 18 residues. CDR3 sequence reads: CASRNRDRRLGGGGELFF. CDR3 DNA sequence: TGTGCCAGCAGGAACCGGGACAGGCGACTCGGGGGTGGCGGGGAGCTGTTTTTT.

The rearrangement uses TRBV7-9 and TRBJ2-3; 13 bases are a match to TRBD2. Germline V gives CDR1 SEHNR, CDR2 FQNEAQ (reference sequence). The V segment lost 4 bases and the J segment 7 bases; nucleotides outside the gene matches: 8. The CDR3 has 16 residues. The CDR3 DNA sequence: TGTGCCAGCAGCTACTCCGGGACTAGCGGGATGAATACGCAGTATTTT. Its protein product is CASSYSGTSGMNTQYF.

The gene calls are TRBV6-4 and TRBJ2-3, with TRBD2 matching over 10 bases. CDR1 MRHNA and CDR2 SNTAGT come from the germline V gene. J lost 6 bases, V lost 0 bases, and 12 bases had no gene match. The length of the CDR3 is 18 residues. The CDR3 DNA reads as TGTGCCAGCAGTGACTCTTTCTTGGGTAGCGGGAGGCCGGATACGCAGTATTTT. Translating gives CASSDSFLGSGRPDTQYF.

The J gene is TRBJ2-3, the V gene TRBV9; the D is unclear. This CDR3 is 14 amino acids long. The germline gives CDR1 SGDLS, CDR2 YYNGEE. V was trimmed by 0 bases and J by 6 bases, leaving 11 bases between them. The CDR3 is CASSVGRSPDTQYF. For the CDR3, the DNA is TGTGCCAGCAGCGTAGGTCGGTCTCCGGATACGCAGTATTTT.

This chain uses TRBV28 with TRBJ1-6; D is unresolved. Trimming removed 2 bases at V and 9 bases at J, with 11 bases between. This CDR3 spans 14 amino acids. Germline CDR1 reads MDHEN; CDR2 reads SYDVKM. The CDR3 protein is CASSLPLGGSPLHF. CDR3 nucleotides: TGTGCCAGCAGTTTACCCCTCGGCGGTTCACCCCTCCACTTT. The full variable domain, rest sourced from reference TRBV28 and TRBJ1-6, is DVKVTQSSRYLVKRTGEKVFLECVQDMDHENMFWYRQDPGLGLRLIYFSYDVKMKEKGDIPEGYSVSREKKERFSLILESASTNQTSMYLCASSLPLGGSPLHFGNGTRLTVT.

This rearrangement joins TRBV19 to TRBJ1-3; D unresolved. The CDR3 is made up of 19 amino acids. Germline CDR1 reads LNHDA; CDR2 reads SQIVND (reference sequence). The germline V and J ends were trimmed by 10 bases and 0 bases, with 28 bases remaining between them. The CDR3 sequence: CATPEARSGRLSSGNTIYF. CDR3 nucleotides: TGTGCCACCCCGGAGGCTAGGAGTGGGCGTCTTAGCTCTGGAAACACCATATATTTT. Full variable domain (outside the CDR3, taken from reference TRBV19 and TRBJ1-3): DGGITQSPKYLFRKEGQNVTLSCEQNLNHDAMYWYRQDPGQGLRLIYYSQIVNDFQKGDIAEGYSVSREKKESFPLTVTSAQKNPTAFYLCATPEARSGRLSSGNTIYFGEGSWLTVV.

This chain connects TRBV10-3 to TRBJ2-5; 11 nucleotides agree with TRBD1. V gave up 3 bases and J gave up 5 bases; unmatched junction bases: 8. The CDR3 extends over 16 amino acids. Germline CDR1 ENHRY, CDR2 SYGVKD. CDR3 bases: TGTGCCATCAGTGAAGGGACAGGGGGGCAGTGGGAGACCCAGTACTTC. This sequence encodes CAISEGTGGQWETQYF.

The chain employs TRBV14 and TRBJ1-1; 7 positions match TRBD1. V lost 1 base to trimming and J lost 1 base; unmatched junction nucleotides: 3. The CDR3 has 15 amino acids. Germline loops: CDR1 SGHDN, CDR2 FVKESK. The CDR3: CASSQAHRGNTEAFF. For the CDR3, the DNA is TGTGCCAGCAGCCAAGCGCACAGGGGGAACACTGAAGCTTTCTTT.